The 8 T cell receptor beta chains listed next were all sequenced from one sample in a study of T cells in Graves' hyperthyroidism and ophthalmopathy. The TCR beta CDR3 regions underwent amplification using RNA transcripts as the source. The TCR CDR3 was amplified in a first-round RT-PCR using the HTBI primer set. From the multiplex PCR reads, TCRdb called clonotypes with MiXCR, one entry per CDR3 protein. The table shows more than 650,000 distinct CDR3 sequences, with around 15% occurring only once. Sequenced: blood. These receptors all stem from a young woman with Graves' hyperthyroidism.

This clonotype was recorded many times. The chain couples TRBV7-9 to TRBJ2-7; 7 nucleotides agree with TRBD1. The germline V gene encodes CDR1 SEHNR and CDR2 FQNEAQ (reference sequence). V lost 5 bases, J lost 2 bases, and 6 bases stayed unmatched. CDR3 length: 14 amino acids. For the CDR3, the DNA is TGTGCCAGCAGCCTCGGGACAGATACCTACGAGCAGTACTTC. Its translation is CASSLGTDTYEQYF.

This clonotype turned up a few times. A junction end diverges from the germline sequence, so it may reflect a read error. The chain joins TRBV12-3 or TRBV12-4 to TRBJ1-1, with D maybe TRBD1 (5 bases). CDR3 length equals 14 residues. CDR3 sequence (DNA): TGTGCCAGCGGTTTAGCGTCCGGGGGGACTGAAGCTTTCTTT. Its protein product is CASGLASGGTEAFF.

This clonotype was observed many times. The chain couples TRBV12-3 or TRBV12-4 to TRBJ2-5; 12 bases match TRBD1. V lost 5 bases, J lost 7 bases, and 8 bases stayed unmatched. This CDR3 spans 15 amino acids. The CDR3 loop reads CASSNRDRGPGTQYF. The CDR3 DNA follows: TGTGCCAGCAGTAACCGGGACAGGGGGCCGGGGACCCAGTACTTC.

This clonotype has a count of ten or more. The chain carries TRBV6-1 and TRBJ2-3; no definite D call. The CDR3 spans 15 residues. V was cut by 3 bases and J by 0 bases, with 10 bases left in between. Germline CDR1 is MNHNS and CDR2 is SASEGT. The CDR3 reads CASSDIGGSTDTQYF. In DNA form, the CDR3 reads TGTGCCAGCAGTGACATAGGCGGAAGCACAGATACGCAGTATTTT.

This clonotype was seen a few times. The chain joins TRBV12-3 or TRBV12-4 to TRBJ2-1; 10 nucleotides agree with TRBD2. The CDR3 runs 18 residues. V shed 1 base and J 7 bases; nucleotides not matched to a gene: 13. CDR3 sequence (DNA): TGTGCCAGCAGTTTAGGGCCTCCTAGCGGGAGATCCGTTAATGAGCAGTTCTTC. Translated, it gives CASSLGPPSGRSVNEQFF.

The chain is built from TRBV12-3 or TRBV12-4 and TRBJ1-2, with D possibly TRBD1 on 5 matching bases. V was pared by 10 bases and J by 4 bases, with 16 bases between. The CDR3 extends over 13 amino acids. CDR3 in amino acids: CATRTGDRYGYTF. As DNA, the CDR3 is TGTGCCACCCGAACCGGGGACCGCTATGGCTACACCTTC.

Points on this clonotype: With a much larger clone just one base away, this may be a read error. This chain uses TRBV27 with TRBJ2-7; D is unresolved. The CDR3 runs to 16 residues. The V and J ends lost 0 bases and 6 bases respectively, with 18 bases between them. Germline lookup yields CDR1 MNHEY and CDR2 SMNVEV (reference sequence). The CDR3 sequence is CASSLSGRPLPCEQYF. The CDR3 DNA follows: TGTGCCAGCAGTTTATCCGGCAGGCCTCTACCCTGCGAGCAGTACTTC.

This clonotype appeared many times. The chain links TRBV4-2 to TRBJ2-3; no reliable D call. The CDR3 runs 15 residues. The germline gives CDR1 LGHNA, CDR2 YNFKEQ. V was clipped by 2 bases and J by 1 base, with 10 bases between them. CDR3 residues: CASSQLGRGTDTQYF. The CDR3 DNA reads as TGTGCCAGCAGCCAATTAGGTAGGGGCACAGATACGCAGTATTTT.